A single sample is the source of the 24 T cell receptor beta chains below, sequenced in a study of shared clonotypes between healthy human individuals. CD45RO-negative CD8 cells positively selected for CCR7 made up the naive population, which excluded terminally differentiated effector memory CD45RA+ cells. Using immunoSEQ multiplex PCR, the repertoire was profiled, and TCRdb retains in-frame clones only, with some absent. The sample has 550,000 to 600,000 clones; 95% to 98% are singletons. The specimen was naive CD8+ T cells sorted from blood. All receptors come from a man aged 25-45 years in good health.

The chain couples TRBV28 to TRBJ2-1, with D perhaps matching TRBD2 (5 bases). Trimming stripped 2 bases from V and 8 bases from J, with 25 bases between. Looked up from germline, CDR1 is MDHEN and CDR2 is SYDVKM. This CDR3 region has 18 residues. The CDR3 is CASSLEGRLAPGRYEQFF. The CDR3 DNA sequence: TGTGCCAGCAGTTTAGAAGGGCGCCTAGCCCCCGGAAGATATGAGCAGTTCTTC.

J is TRBJ2-5 and V is TRBV6-1; TRBD2 agrees at 12 bases. Germline V CDR1 and CDR2: MNHNS, SASEGT. The CDR3 has 14 residues. J lost 2 bases, V lost 6 bases, and 1 base had no gene match. In DNA form, the CDR3 reads TGTGCCAGCAGGGGGACTAGCGGGCAAGAGACCCAGTACTTC. It codes for CASRGTSGQETQYF.

V is TRBV2 and J is TRBJ2-1; 9 bases agree with TRBD2. This CDR3 is 14 amino acids long. V lost 4 bases to trimming and J lost 3 bases; unmatched junction nucleotides: 1. Germline CDR1 and CDR2: SNHLY and FYNNEI. The CDR3 DNA follows: TGTGCCAGCAGTGCACTAGCGGGCTACAATGAGCAGTTCTTC. Translating it yields CASSALAGYNEQFF.

The gene calls are TRBV29-1 and TRBJ1-2; 7 positions agree with TRBD1. This CDR3 is 17 amino acids long. Germline V lookup: CDR1 SQVTM, CDR2 ANQGSEA. V lost 1 base, J lost 4 bases, and 15 bases stayed unmatched. In DNA form, the CDR3 reads TGCAGCGTTGAAGCCACACAGGGGCCGGACTTTGGCTATGGCTACACCTTC. Protein sequence: CSVEATQGPDFGYGYTF. The whole variable domain, filled in from reference TRBV29-1 and TRBJ1-2, reads SAVISQKPSRDICQRGTSLTIQCQVDSQVTMMFWYRQQPGQSLTLIATANQGSEATYESGFVIDKFPISRPNLTFSTLTVSNMSPEDSSIYLCSVEATQGPDFGYGYTFGSGTRLTVV.

V usage is TRBV19 and J usage is TRBJ2-3; no definite D call. CDR1 is LNHDA and CDR2 is SQIVND in the germline V gene (reference sequence). Trimming took 6 bases from V and 0 from J, leaving 7 bases between them. CDR3 length equals 13 residues. CDR3 bases: TGTGCCAGTAGCCAAGCTAGCACAGATACGCAGTATTTT. This sequence encodes CASSQASTDTQYF.

This chain uses TRBV7-9 with TRBJ2-1; tentative D call: TRBD2 (6 bases). CDR3 length: 14 residues. The V end lost 0 bases, the J end lost 6 bases, and 9 bases lay between the germline ends. Germline V gene data show CDR1 as SEHNR and CDR2 as FQNEAQ (reference sequence). The CDR3 DNA follows: TGTGCCAGCAGCTTAGCGTACGGGAGCAATGAGCAGTTCTTC. Its protein product is CASSLAYGSNEQFF.

The chain joins TRBV27 to TRBJ2-1, with 10 bases that match TRBD2. Per germline, CDR1 MNHEY and CDR2 SMNVEV (reference sequence). This CDR3 spans 15 amino acids. The trim removed 5 bases at V and 7 bases at J, leaving 8 bases unmatched. The CDR3 nucleotides read TGTGCCAGCAGTATTGCTAGCGGGAGCGCGAATGAGCAGTTCTTC. Translating it yields CASSIASGSANEQFF.

This chain connects TRBV7-2 to TRBJ2-2; D ambiguous. Looked up from germline, CDR1 is SGHTA and CDR2 is FQGNSA. V lost 0 bases and J lost 6, with 8 bases in between. The CDR3 consists of 14 residues. CDR3 loop: CASSLATVAGELFF. CDR3 bases: TGTGCCAGCAGCTTAGCGACGGTCGCCGGGGAGCTGTTTTTT. The full variable domain, completed using reference TRBV7-2 and TRBJ2-2, is GAGVSQSPSNKVTEKGKDVELRCDPISGHTALYWYRQSLGQGLEFLIYFQGNSAPDKSGLPSDRFSAERTGGSVSTLTIQRTQQEDSAVYLCASSLATVAGELFFGEGSRLTVL.

V usage is TRBV7-9 and J usage is TRBJ2-7, with TRBD2 matching 11 bases. The CDR3 runs to 14 residues. Germline V gene lookup returns CDR1 SEHNR and CDR2 FQNEAQ (reference sequence). V lost 5 bases to trimming and J lost 7 bases; unmatched junction nucleotides: 7. The CDR3 bases are TGTGCCAGCAGCATGACTAGCGGGGAGGGAGAGCAGTACTTC. Protein sequence: CASSMTSGEGEQYF.

The chain joins TRBV4-2 to TRBJ2-2; 15 bases map to TRBD2. The V and J ends lost 1 base and 5 bases, in that order; junction bases with no gene match: 5. The germline V gene encodes CDR1 LGHNA and CDR2 YNFKEQ. The CDR3 length is 18 residues. Written as DNA, the CDR3 is TGTGCCAGCAGCCAAGGGACTAGCGGGAGGGTTGTGACCGGGGAGCTGTTTTTT. Its protein product is CASSQGTSGRVVTGELFF.

Only a few counts were recorded for this clone. The chain joins TRBV5-1 to TRBJ1-1; TRBD1 might be the D (6 bases). Trimming left V 4 bases short and J 3 bases short, with 16 bases between. This CDR3 has 15 amino acids. Per the germline V gene, CDR1 is SGHRS and CDR2 is YFSETQ. DNA of the CDR3: TGCGCCAGCAGCCCGGAGGGGGGGCGATACACTGAAGCTTTCTTT. It specifies CASSPEGGRYTEAFF. Looking up the rest from reference TRBV5-1 and TRBJ1-1 gives the full variable domain: KAGVTQTPRYLIKTRGQQVTLSCSPISGHRSVSWYQQTPGQGLQFLFEYFSETQRNKGNFPGRFSGRQFSNSRSEMNVSTLELGDSALYLCASSPEGGRYTEAFFGQGTRLTVV.

The chain recombines TRBV9 with TRBJ2-1, with D hard to call. Deletions cut 7 bases from V and 12 bases from J, with 14 bases between. The CDR3 consists of 11 residues. Per the germline V gene, CDR1 is SGDLS and CDR2 is YYNGEE. DNA for the CDR3: TGTGCCAGCGGAAGCAGGTCGGGGCAGTTCTTC. Translation gives CASGSRSGQFF.

The chain uses TRBV5-1 and TRBJ2-5, with 16 bases fitting TRBD2. J was trimmed by 2 bases and V by 4 bases; bases with no gene match: 2. This CDR3 has 16 residues. The V gene's germline CDR1 is SGHRS and CDR2 YFSETQ. CDR3: CASSPGLAGGQETQYF. The CDR3 coding sequence is TGCGCCAGCAGCCCGGGACTAGCGGGAGGGCAAGAGACCCAGTACTTC.

The chain couples TRBV6-1 to TRBJ2-7, with 7 bases aligning to TRBD1. V trimming: 9 bases; J trimming: 7 bases; junction bases outside the gene matches: 18. The length of the CDR3 is 15 residues. CDR1 is MNHNS, CDR2 SASEGT, per germline. CDR3 DNA: TGTGCCAGTCCTTTCGCCCGGGACAGCCTACGGGAGCAGTACTTC. Its protein is CASPFARDSLREQYF.

The V call is TRBV7-7, the J call TRBJ2-3; TRBD2 is a possible D gene (7 bases). Germline assignment: CDR1 SSHAT and CDR2 FNYEAQ (reference sequence). Trimming took off 1 base at V and 4 bases at J, with 15 bases between the two ends. This CDR3 has 16 residues. The CDR3 DNA is TGTGCCAGCAGCTTAGGAGGGGGGGAGGGCGCAGATACGCAGTATTTT. Protein sequence: CASSLGGGEGADTQYF. Full variable domain (missing parts from reference TRBV7-7 and TRBJ2-3): GAGVSQSPRYKVTKRGQDVTLRCDPISSHATLYWYQQALGQGPEFLTYFNYEAQPDKSGLPSDRFSAERPEGSISTLTIQRTEQRDSAMYRCASSLGGGEGADTQYFGPGTRLTVL.

The J gene is TRBJ2-7, the V gene TRBV4-1, with D possibly being TRBD1 (6 bases). This CDR3 has 14 amino acids. Trimming pared 1 base from V and 5 bases from J, leaving 12 bases between. CDR1 is MGHRA, CDR2 YSYEKL, per germline. CDR3 protein: CASSQGGGADEQYF. In nucleotides, the CDR3 is TGCGCCAGCAGCCAAGGTGGGGGCGCGGACGAGCAGTACTTC.

This clone appeared a single time. The V gene is TRBV12-5, the J gene TRBJ1-2; tentative D call: TRBD1 (5 bases). This CDR3 has 14 amino acids. Trimming removed 1 base from V and 6 bases from J, with 12 bases in between. Germline V lookup: CDR1 LGHNT, CDR2 FRNRAP. DNA for the CDR3: TGTGCTAGTGGTTTGGGCAGGGATGGGCATGGCTACACCTTC. It is translated as CASGLGRDGHGYTF.

The J gene is TRBJ1-1, the V gene TRBV29-1, with D uncertain. The V end lost 1 base, the J end lost 0 bases, and 12 bases lay between the germline ends. Germline CDR1 is SQVTM and CDR2 is ANQGSEA. The CDR3 is 15 residues long. CDR3 bases: TGCAGCGTTGAAGGGCCCCGCAACATGAACACTGAAGCTTTCTTT. This encodes CSVEGPRNMNTEAFF.

The chain couples TRBV9 to TRBJ2-4; no reliable D call. The germline V and J ends were trimmed by 0 bases and 3 bases, with 7 bases remaining between them. The germline V gene has CDR1 SGDLS and CDR2 YYNGEE. The CDR3 loop spans 14 amino acids. CDR3 in amino acids: CASSVGPNKNIQYF. For the CDR3, the DNA is TGTGCCAGCAGCGTAGGGCCTAACAAAAACATTCAGTACTTC.

Note on this clone: The conserved closing phenylalanine or tryptophan is absent in this CDR3, likely reflecting a read error. It is unclear where the CDR3 begins or ends on the DNA, so no DNA is shown, and the CDR3 is as TCRdb lists it. This chain uses TRBV7-9 with TRBJ1-3; the table names TRBD1, a call not compared with the DNA. The germline V gene encodes CDR1 SEHNR and CDR2 FQNEAQ (reference sequence). 13 amino acids form the CDR3, both terminal residues included. The chain's CDR3 is CASSSPGQGGGSA.

The V gene is TRBV7-9, the J gene TRBJ1-3; D might be TRBD1 (6 bases). V lost 5 bases and J 0 bases, leaving 14 bases between the germline ends. The CDR3 totals 16 residues. Germline-derived CDR1 and CDR2 are SEHNR and FQNEAQ (reference sequence). The CDR3 DNA reads TGTGCCAGCAGCGACCGACAGGCCCTCTCTGGAAACACCATATATTTT. Translated: CASSDRQALSGNTIYF.

This clone came up once. The V and J genes are TRBV5-8 and TRBJ1-4, with D tentatively TRBD1 (5 bases). This CDR3 is 15 amino acids long. V gave up 3 bases and J gave up 7 bases, with 16 bases separating them. Germline CDR1 reads SGHTS; CDR2 reads YDEGEE. This chain's CDR3 is CASSWVAGRSEKLFF. The CDR3 nucleotides read TGTGCCAGCAGCTGGGTTGCGGGGCGGAGTGAAAAACTGTTTTTT. Complete variable domain (other parts from reference TRBV5-8 and TRBJ1-4): EAGVTQSPTHLIKTRGQQATLRCSPISGHTSVYWYQQALGLGLQFLLWYDEGEERNRGNFPPRFSGRQFPNYSSELNVNALELEDSALYLCASSWVAGRSEKLFFGSGTQLSVL.

J is TRBJ2-5 and V is TRBV5-6, with 9 bases identical to TRBD2. There are 15 residues in the CDR3. Germline values: CDR1 SGHDT, CDR2 YYEEEE. After removal of 2 bases from V and 3 bases from J, the junction contained 5 bases not matched to a gene. The CDR3 bases are TGTGCCAGCAGCTTTCAGCGGGAGGTGGAAGAGACCCAGTACTTC. It translates to CASSFQREVEETQYF.

Here the CDR3 DNA reads TGTGCCAGCAGCTCTCACAGTAATGAAAAACTGTTTTTT. The encoded protein is CASSSHSNEKLFF. The rearrangement uses TRBV5-4 and TRBJ1-4; D gene uncertain. Between the trimmed V and J ends, which lost 3 bases and 4 bases, there was a span of 7 bases. Germline CDR1 SGHNT, CDR2 YYREEE (reference sequence). CDR3 length: 13 amino acids.